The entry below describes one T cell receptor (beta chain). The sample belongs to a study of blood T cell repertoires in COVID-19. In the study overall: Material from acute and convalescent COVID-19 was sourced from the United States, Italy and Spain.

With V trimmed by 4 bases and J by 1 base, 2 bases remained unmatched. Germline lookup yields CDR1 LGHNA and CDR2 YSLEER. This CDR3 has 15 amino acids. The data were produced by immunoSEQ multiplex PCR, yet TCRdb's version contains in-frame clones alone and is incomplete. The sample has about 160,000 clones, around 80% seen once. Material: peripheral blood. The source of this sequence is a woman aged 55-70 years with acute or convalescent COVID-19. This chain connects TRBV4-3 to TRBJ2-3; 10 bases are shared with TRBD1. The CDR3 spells CASSPGTGGTDTQYF. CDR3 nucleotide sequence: TGCGCCAGCAGCCCGGGGACAGGGGGCACAGATACGCAGTATTTT.